These T cell receptor beta chains were read from a single sample in a study of shared clonotypes between healthy human individuals. TCRdb's copy holds only in-frame clones and misses some; the assay was immunoSEQ multiplex PCR. The data hold about a million clones, with 76% observed a single time. Sequenced sample: memory CD4+ T cells sorted from blood. The receptors were sampled from a man aged 18 to 35 in good health. CDR3s include the opening cysteine and the closing phenylalanine or tryptophan. The D gene is left open where the match is weak. A clone size is listed for some rows: how often the clone was seen (once, few, many), or a class if it is expanded.

cdr3_length: 16; j_call: TRBJ2-6; d_call: -; clone_size: few; v_call: TRBV18; cdr3_aa: CASSTNQGSGANVLTF; cdr3_nt: TGTGCCAGCTCCACTAACCAGGGCTCTGGGGCCAACGTCCTGACTTTC
cdr3_length: 14; j_call: TRBJ2-7; d_call: TRBD1; clone_size: -; v_call: TRBV7-2; cdr3_aa: CASSLYRGPYEQYF; cdr3_nt: TGTGCCAGCAGCTTATACAGGGGGCCCTACGAGCAGTACTTC
cdr3_length: 15; j_call: TRBJ2-7; d_call: TRBD1; clone_size: few; v_call: TRBV7-9; cdr3_aa: CASSFGQVLGDEQYF; cdr3_nt: TGTGCCAGCAGCTTCGGACAGGTCCTTGGAGACGAGCAGTACTTC
cdr3_length: 15; j_call: TRBJ2-2; d_call: TRBD2; clone_size: -; v_call: TRBV9; cdr3_aa: CASSLQAGGSGELFF; cdr3_nt: TGTGCCAGCAGCCTTCAAGCGGGAGGTTCCGGGGAGCTGTTTTTT
cdr3_length: 15; j_call: TRBJ1-6; d_call: TRBD1; clone_size: -; v_call: TRBV19; cdr3_aa: CASSDLGQGWSPLHF; cdr3_nt: TGTGCCAGTAGCGATCTGGGACAGGGTTGGTCACCCCTCCACTTT
cdr3_length: 15; j_call: TRBJ2-7; d_call: TRBD2; clone_size: few; v_call: TRBV7-6; cdr3_aa: CASSLSGGASDEQYF; cdr3_nt: TGTGCCAGCAGCTTATCGGGGGGGGCGTCGGACGAGCAGTACTTC
cdr3_length: 16; j_call: TRBJ2-2; d_call: TRBD1; clone_size: -; v_call: TRBV9; cdr3_aa: CASSGRGQGASGELFF; cdr3_nt: TGTGCCAGCAGCGGGCGAGGGCAGGGGGCGTCCGGGGAGCTGTTTTTT
cdr3_length: 13; j_call: TRBJ1-1; d_call: -; clone_size: many; v_call: TRBV7-2; cdr3_aa: CASSTTVNTEAFF; cdr3_nt: TGTGCCAGCAGCACGACAGTGAACACTGAAGCTTTCTTT
cdr3_length: 11; j_call: TRBJ2-1; d_call: -; clone_size: once; v_call: TRBV6-1; cdr3_aa: CASTWGDEQFF; cdr3_nt: TGTGCCAGCACTTGGGGGGATGAGCAGTTCTTC
cdr3_length: 17; j_call: TRBJ2-6; d_call: -; clone_size: -; v_call: TRBV9; cdr3_aa: CASSGPNRVTGANVLTF; cdr3_nt: TGTGCCAGCAGCGGGCCAAACAGGGTTACTGGGGCCAACGTCCTGACTTTC